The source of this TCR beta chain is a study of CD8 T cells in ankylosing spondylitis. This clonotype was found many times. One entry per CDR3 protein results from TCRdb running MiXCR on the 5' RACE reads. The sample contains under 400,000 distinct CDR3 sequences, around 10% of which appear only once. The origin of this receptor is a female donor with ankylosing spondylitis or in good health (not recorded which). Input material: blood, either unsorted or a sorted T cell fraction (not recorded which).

CDR3 in amino acids: CASSRKGQGAYIQYF. As DNA, the CDR3 is TGTGCCAGCAGTCGGAAAGGACAGGGGGCTTACATTCAGTACTTC. V gene TRBV27 combines with J gene TRBJ2-4; 11 positions match TRBD1. The CDR3 extends over 15 amino acids. The J segment lost 8 bases and the V segment lost 5 bases, leaving 8 bases of the junction unmatched. Germline-derived CDR1 and CDR2 are MNHEY and SMNVEV (reference sequence).